These 21 T cell receptor beta chains were all obtained from the same sample, sequenced in a study of blood T cell repertoires in COVID-19. The data were produced by immunoSEQ multiplex PCR, yet TCRdb's version contains in-frame clones alone and is incomplete. This table has under 150,000 clones, 84% appearing once. The sequencing sample was made of peripheral blood. Every receptor here comes from a woman aged 55-69 years with acute or convalescent COVID-19.

The chain carries TRBV5-6 and TRBJ2-3; the match to TRBD2 covers 7 bases. V lost 0 bases and J lost 6; bases outside the gene matches: 13. This CDR3 is 17 amino acids long. CDR1 and CDR2 (germline): SGHDT, YYEEEE. CDR3 region: CASSLGAWKGGPDTQYF. Here the CDR3 DNA reads TGTGCCAGCAGCTTGGGGGCCTGGAAGGGAGGGCCGGATACGCAGTATTTT.

The rearrangement uses TRBV29-1 and TRBJ1-3; TRBD1 matches at 9 bases. CDR1 is SQVTM, CDR2 ANQGSEA, per germline. Germline trimming cut 7 bases from V and 2 bases from J; bases unmatched to any gene: 3. The CDR3 is 13 residues long. CDR3 bases: TGCAGCGCCACAGGGGGCACTGGAAACACCATATATTTT. It specifies CSATGGTGNTIYF.

This chain uses TRBV21-1 with TRBJ1-3; no check of the table's D call, TRBD1, against the DNA was made. TRBV21-1 is assigned pseudogene status. The CDR3 consists of 18 residues. CDR3 bases: TGTGCCAGCAGCAAAGACCGCCAGGGCAATCTTTACGGAAACACCATATATTTT. This gives the protein CASSKDRQGNLYGNTIYF.

V and J are TRBV5-1 and TRBJ2-5; TRBD1 matches at 8 bases. Germline CDR1 SGHRS, CDR2 YFSETQ. J was trimmed by 2 bases and V by 1 base; bases with no gene match: 7. This CDR3 region has 16 residues. CDR3 region: CASSLLSGTGQETQYF. Here the CDR3 DNA reads TGCGCCAGCAGCTTGCTATCCGGGACAGGACAAGAGACCCAGTACTTC.

The J gene is TRBJ2-1, the V gene TRBV9; 14 bases match TRBD2. Trimming removed 2 bases from V and 9 bases from J; junction bases left unmatched: 7. The length of the CDR3 is 16 residues. CDR1 and CDR2 (germline): SGDLS, YYNGEE. CDR3 residues: CASSVSGLAGVGEQFF. The DNA of the CDR3 is TGTGCCAGCAGCGTGTCGGGACTAGCGGGAGTCGGTGAGCAGTTCTTC.

V and J are TRBV7-3 and TRBJ2-1, with D possibly being TRBD1 (6 bases). Germline values: CDR1 SGHTA, CDR2 FQGTGA. The CDR3 is made up of 16 amino acids. V was shortened by 3 bases and J by 4 bases, with 16 bases between the two germline ends. The CDR3 sequence is CASSLSVGQRYNEQFF. DNA for the CDR3: TGTGCCAGCAGCTTGTCCGTAGGACAGAGATACAATGAGCAGTTCTTC. The full variable domain, with the rest looked up from reference TRBV7-3 and TRBJ2-1, is GAGVSQTPSNKVTEKGKYVELRCDPISGHTALYWYRQSLGQGPEFLIYFQGTGAADDSGLPNDRFFAVRPEGSVSTLKIQRTERGDSAVYLCASSLSVGQRYNEQFFGPGTRLTVL.

The chain uses TRBV5-4 and TRBJ2-3; 10 positions match TRBD2. The trim removed 1 base at V and 2 bases at J, leaving 7 bases unmatched. The CDR3 has 17 residues. The germline V gene encodes CDR1 SGHNT and CDR2 YYREEE (reference sequence). The CDR3 here is CASSLLASGGLTDTQYF. The CDR3 DNA follows: TGTGCCAGCAGCTTGCTGGCTAGCGGGGGACTCACAGATACGCAGTATTTT.

V and J are TRBV11-3 and TRBJ1-1; D gene uncertain. Germline loops: CDR1 SGHNT, CDR2 YENEEA. Trimming removed 5 bases at V and 4 bases at J, with 8 bases between. The length of the CDR3 is 12 residues. DNA for the CDR3: TGTGCCAGCAGCACGAGAGCCACTGAAGCTTTCTTT. Its translation: CASSTRATEAFF.

This clone came up once. The rearrangement uses TRBV30 and TRBJ1-2; TRBD1 aligns across 9 bases. J lost 8 bases, V lost 5 bases, and 15 bases had no gene match. Looked up from germline, CDR1 is GTSNPN and CDR2 is SVGIG (reference sequence). This CDR3 has 15 residues. CDR3: CAWAHWIQGADGYTF. The CDR3 DNA sequence: TGTGCCTGGGCACATTGGATACAGGGGGCGGACGGCTACACCTTC.

This CDR3 reads CASSIGSGQGPQHF. CDR3 DNA: TGTGCCAGTAGTATAGGTTCAGGGCAGGGGCCCCAGCATTTT. J is TRBJ1-5 and V is TRBV19, with D tentatively TRBD1 (5 bases). V lost 1 base and J 9 bases, leaving 13 bases between the germline ends. Germline lookup yields CDR1 LNHDA and CDR2 SQIVND (reference sequence). The CDR3 length is 14 residues.

This clone was counted a single time. The chain links TRBV2 to TRBJ2-7, with 10 nucleotides matching TRBD2. The CDR3 has 14 residues. Trimming cost V 6 bases and J 4 bases; bases outside gene matches: 6. Germline assignment: CDR1 SNHLY and CDR2 FYNNEI. CDR3 DNA: TGTGCCAGCAGACCAGGACTAGCGGCTTACGAGCAGTACTTC. Translated, it gives CASRPGLAAYEQYF.

The chain combines TRBV18 with TRBJ1-5; 8 bases map to TRBD1. J lost 3 bases, V lost 4 bases, and 5 bases had no gene match. The CDR3 consists of 15 residues. Germline CDR1 KGHSH, CDR2 LQKENI. The CDR3 loop is CASSRGQGPNQPQHF. Written as DNA, the CDR3 is TGTGCCAGCTCACGAGGACAGGGTCCCAATCAGCCCCAGCATTTT.

This rearrangement joins TRBV24-1 to TRBJ2-2, with D possibly matching TRBD1 (5 bases). Trimming left V 4 bases short and J 2 bases short, with 13 bases between. The germline CDR1 and CDR2 sequences are KGHDR and SFDVKD. The CDR3 sequence is 16 residues long. CDR3 region: CATSEAGRGNTGELFF. The CDR3 bases are TGTGCCACCAGTGAGGCCGGTAGGGGAAACACCGGGGAGCTGTTTTTT.

The V call is TRBV2, the J call TRBJ1-5; TRBD1 agrees at 8 bases. Germline-derived CDR1 and CDR2 are SNHLY and FYNNEI. This CDR3 spans 14 amino acids. The J segment lost 9 bases and the V segment lost 5 bases, leaving 9 bases of the junction unmatched. The CDR3 nucleotides read TGTGCCAGCAGTCCAGACAGGGGTTTTTGGCCCCAGCATTTT. Translation: CASSPDRGFWPQHF.

In this sample, this clone turned up once. The chain joins TRBV7-6 to TRBJ2-7, with D uncertain. CDR3 size: 17 residues. Germline values: CDR1 SGHVS, CDR2 FNYEAQ. Trimming took off 1 base at V and 0 bases at J, with 16 bases between the two ends. The CDR3 DNA is TGTGCCAGCAGCTTAGAACCCCACATCAGAAGCTCCTACGAGCAGTACTTC. Its protein product is CASSLEPHIRSSYEQYF.

V and J are TRBV9 and TRBJ2-5, with a weak D call TRBD2 (6 bases). Trimming cost V 3 bases and J 5 bases, with 11 bases left between them. Germline loops: CDR1 SGDLS, CDR2 YYNGEE. This CDR3 has 13 residues. CDR3 DNA sequence: TGTGCCAGCAGCGCCCTTGGGGGGGAGACCCAGTACTTC. This encodes CASSALGGETQYF.

The chain employs TRBV5-4 and TRBJ1-4, with D perhaps matching TRBD1 (5 bases). CDR3 length: 17 residues. Germline CDR1 SGHNT, CDR2 YYREEE (reference sequence). V shed 0 bases and J shed 8 bases, with 20 bases lying between them. The CDR3 spells CASSLGTNRGVGEKLFF. CDR3 DNA sequence: TGTGCCAGCAGCTTGGGGACTAATCGGGGGGTAGGAGAAAAACTGTTTTTT.

This clone was recorded once. CDR3 nucleotides: TGTGCCAGCAGCACCCGGACAGGCTTGAACACTGAAGCTTTCTTT. Residues: CASSTRTGLNTEAFF. The chain carries TRBV11-2 and TRBJ1-1, with 7 bases that match TRBD1. CDR1 and CDR2 from the germline V gene are SGHAT and FQNNGV. This CDR3 is built from 15 residues. With V trimmed by 5 bases and J by 0 bases, 6 bases remained unmatched.

CDR3: CASSVAGFDSPLHF. The CDR3 nucleotides read TGTGCCAGCAGCGTAGCGGGGTTTGATTCACCCCTCCACTTT. J is TRBJ1-6 and V is TRBV9, with D unresolved. The CDR3 is made up of 14 amino acids. Germline CDR1 and CDR2: SGDLS and YYNGEE. V dropped 0 bases and J dropped 8 bases, with 9 bases sitting between them.

V gene TRBV7-8 combines with J gene TRBJ2-3; TRBD2 matches 8 bases. The CDR3 consists of 19 residues. Germline V gene lookup returns CDR1 SGHVS and CDR2 FQNEAQ. With 2 bases clipped from V and 10 bases from J, the junction kept 23 bases outside the gene matches. The CDR3 sequence is CASSLIQASGRVNLVAQYF. The CDR3 bases are TGTGCCAGCAGCTTAATACAGGCTAGCGGGCGAGTAAACTTAGTAGCGCAGTATTTT.

The chain recombines TRBV2 with TRBJ1-4, with D possibly TRBD1 on 5 matching bases. This CDR3 is built from 12 residues. Germline lookup yields CDR1 SNHLY and CDR2 FYNNEI. The ends were cut back, 7 bases at V and 7 bases at J, with 10 bases in the middle. CDR3 loop: CASKDTREKLFF. The CDR3 bases are TGTGCCAGCAAGGACACCCGTGAAAAACTGTTTTTT.